Following are 26 T cell receptor beta chains from one sample sequenced in a study of technical replicates of blood from a few donors. Sequencing used immunoSEQ multiplex PCR; TCRdb keeps in-frame clones, though not all of them. Found here are 75,000 to 90,000 clones, approximately 96% of them singletons; the top ten hold roughly 0.35%. Material: T cells isolated from PBMCs. The receptors shown here come from a human donor in good health.

The rearrangement joins TRBV18 to TRBJ1-1; D not certain. Germline V gene sequence: CDR1 KGHSH, CDR2 LQKENI. The V end lost 0 bases, the J end lost 1 base, and 12 bases lay between the germline ends. The CDR3 length is 16 residues. CDR3 sequence: CASSPPPAEKNTEAFF. The CDR3 DNA follows: TGTGCCAGCTCACCACCCCCGGCGGAGAAGAACACTGAAGCTTTCTTT.

V and J are TRBV2 and TRBJ2-3; no firm D call. This CDR3 comprises 13 residues. The germline V and J ends were trimmed by 4 bases and 2 bases, with 7 bases remaining between them. Germline loops: CDR1 SNHLY, CDR2 FYNNEI. CDR3: CASSARVTDTQYF. In DNA, the CDR3 is TGTGCCAGCAGTGCCCGGGTCACAGATACGCAGTATTTT.

The chain uses TRBV30 and TRBJ2-7, with 7 bases aligning to TRBD2. Germline V lookup: CDR1 GTSNPN, CDR2 SVGIG (reference sequence). With 7 bases clipped from V and 0 bases from J, the junction kept 3 bases outside the gene matches. The CDR3 spans 12 residues. Here the CDR3 reads CASGTTSYEQYF. Here the CDR3 DNA reads TGTGCCTCCGGGACTACCTCCTACGAGCAGTACTTC.

The CDR3 sequence: CAISESGLADIQETQYF. In DNA, the CDR3 is TGTGCCATCAGTGAGTCTGGGCTAGCGGACATCCAAGAGACCCAGTACTTC. This sequence joins TRBV10-3 and TRBJ2-5, with 7 bases lining up with TRBD2. This CDR3 is 17 amino acids long. Germline CDR1 ENHRY, CDR2 SYGVKD. Unmatched junction bases numbered 8, after V lost 0 bases and J lost 1 base.

J is TRBJ1-1 and V is TRBV27, with TRBD1 as a possible D gene (6 bases). The germline CDR1 and CDR2 sequences are MNHEY and SMNVEV (reference sequence). The CDR3 runs 15 residues. The germline V and J ends were trimmed by 5 bases and 1 base, with 14 bases remaining between them. CDR3 residues: CASSRPGAWNTEAFF. In DNA form, the CDR3 reads TGTGCCAGCAGTCGCCCAGGGGCATGGAACACTGAAGCTTTCTTT.

The rearrangement joins TRBV10-2 to TRBJ2-4, with TRBD2 matching over 7 bases. Germline CDR1 is WSHSY and CDR2 is SAAADI. This CDR3 is built from 19 residues. V lost 3 bases and J lost 0; bases outside the gene matches: 14. As DNA, the CDR3 is TGCGCCAGCAGTGATTGGGCTAGCGGACACCATCTAGCCAAAAACATTCAGTACTTC. Translated: CASSDWASGHHLAKNIQYF.

This chain uses TRBV5-1 with TRBJ2-7; no definite D call. Trimming pared 0 bases from V and 3 bases from J, leaving 10 bases between. The CDR3 runs to 14 residues. Germline loops: CDR1 SGHRS, CDR2 YFSETQ. The CDR3 loop reads CASSLGPRNYEQYF. The DNA for the CDR3 is TGCGCCAGCAGCTTGGGTCCCAGGAACTACGAGCAGTACTTC.

V and J are TRBV7-9 and TRBJ1-2; D gene ambiguous. This CDR3 is built from 13 residues. V was clipped by 6 bases and J by 7 bases, with 15 bases between them. Germline loops: CDR1 SEHNR, CDR2 FQNEAQ (reference sequence). CDR3 nucleotide sequence: TGTGCCAGCAGTCCCCCGGTCTCCGGTGGCTACACCTTC. As protein: CASSPPVSGGYTF.

The CDR3 sequence is CASSSSGSSINEQFF. CDR3 coding DNA: TGTGCCAGCAGCTCTAGCGGAAGTTCTATTAATGAGCAGTTCTTC. The chain is built from TRBV7-9 and TRBJ2-1; 7 bases are shared with TRBD2. The ends lost 4 bases at V and 7 bases at J; junction bases unmatched: 10. The CDR3 spans 15 residues. Germline CDR1 is SEHNR and CDR2 is FQNEAQ (reference sequence).

The V call is TRBV10-3, the J call TRBJ1-1; no clear D gene. The CDR3 consists of 13 residues. V shed 1 base and J shed 0 bases, with 3 bases lying between them. Germline-derived CDR1 and CDR2 are ENHRY and SYGVKD. CDR3 sequence reads: CAISELVNTEAFF. The DNA of the CDR3 is TGTGCCATCAGTGAGTTAGTGAACACTGAAGCTTTCTTT.

The chain joins TRBV9 to TRBJ2-6; D not resolved. Per germline, CDR1 SGDLS and CDR2 YYNGEE. This CDR3 has 16 amino acids. The ends were cut back, 0 bases at V and 1 base at J, with 8 bases in the middle. DNA of the CDR3: TGTGCCAGCAGCGTAGGGCATGCTTCTGGGGCCAACGTCCTGACTTTC. Protein: CASSVGHASGANVLTF.

The chain links TRBV2 to TRBJ2-7; TRBD2 matches at 8 bases. CDR3 length equals 14 residues. The germline gives CDR1 SNHLY, CDR2 FYNNEI. J gave up 2 bases and V 11 bases, and 11 bases lay outside the gene matches. Here the CDR3 reads CAGPMTSDPYEQYF. Here the CDR3 DNA reads TGTGCCGGACCGATGACTAGCGATCCCTACGAGCAGTACTTC.

The J gene is TRBJ1-1, the V gene TRBV7-2; no clear D gene. The CDR3 spans 13 residues. Germline CDR1 and CDR2: SGHTA and FQGNSA. Between the trimmed V and J ends, which lost 5 bases and 4 bases, there was a span of 11 bases. CDR3 sequence: CASSRGGSTEAFF. The CDR3 DNA reads as TGTGCCAGCAGCCGAGGAGGGAGCACTGAAGCTTTCTTT.

V and J are TRBV7-8 and TRBJ2-5; 8 bases line up with TRBD2. The junction had 10 bases not matched to a gene; V was cut back by 0 bases and J by 7 bases. The CDR3 has 16 residues. Germline V CDR1 and CDR2: SGHVS, FQNEAQ. The CDR3 here is CASSLAGGRRFGTQYF. The CDR3 DNA follows: TGTGCCAGCAGCTTAGCCGGCGGGAGGAGGTTTGGGACCCAGTACTTC.

The gene calls are TRBV4-1 and TRBJ2-1, with 7 bases matching TRBD2. V lost 5 bases to trimming and J lost 0 bases; unmatched junction nucleotides: 10. CDR3 length equals 17 residues. CDR1 is MGHRA, CDR2 YSYEKL, per germline. CDR3 coding DNA: TGCGCCAGCAGCATACGTAGACTAGCAACCTCCTACAATGAGCAGTTCTTC. Translating gives CASSIRRLATSYNEQFF.

The gene calls are TRBV10-3 and TRBJ1-4; D remains unclear. The V end was cut by 3 bases, the J end by 4 bases, with 15 bases between. This CDR3 comprises 16 residues. Germline V gene sequence: CDR1 ENHRY, CDR2 SYGVKD. The CDR3 protein is CAISDPEGFLNEKLFF. The CDR3 DNA reads as TGTGCCATCAGTGACCCCGAGGGTTTCCTTAATGAAAAACTGTTTTTT.

The chain couples TRBV19 to TRBJ1-1, with no clear D. V lost 6 bases, J lost 7 bases, and 9 bases lay in between. The CDR3 has 11 amino acids. The germline V gene encodes CDR1 LNHDA and CDR2 SQIVND (reference sequence). The CDR3: CASRKRIEAFF. CDR3 DNA: TGTGCCAGTAGAAAGAGGATTGAAGCTTTCTTT.

The rearrangement uses TRBV5-5 and TRBJ1-5, with TRBD1 matching over 11 bases. Per the germline V gene, CDR1 is SGHKS and CDR2 is YYEKEE (reference sequence). Trimming cost V 4 bases and J 4 bases; bases outside gene matches: 4. There are 15 residues in the CDR3. CDR3 coding DNA: TGTGCCAGCAGCCTGGGACAGGGGGTTAATCAGCCCCAGCATTTT. Translation gives CASSLGQGVNQPQHF.

The chain carries TRBV13 and TRBJ1-1; D is possibly TRBD1 (6 bases). The germline V and J ends were trimmed by 6 bases and 8 bases, with 13 bases remaining between them. This CDR3 is 12 amino acids long. Looked up from germline, CDR1 is PRHDT and CDR2 is FYEKMQ (reference sequence). This CDR3 is CASRSYRDEAFF. The CDR3 bases are TGTGCCAGCAGAAGTTACAGGGACGAAGCTTTCTTT.

The chain recombines TRBV27 with TRBJ1-1, with TRBD1 identical over 10 bases. Looked up from germline, CDR1 is MNHEY and CDR2 is SMNVEV (reference sequence). The CDR3 contains 16 residues. Trimming at V came to 5 bases and at J to 10 bases, leaving 16 bases not matched to a gene. The DNA of the CDR3 is TGTGCCAGCAGTCCCACCGGGACAGGGGCCGGTCCGGCAGCTTTCTTT. It specifies CASSPTGTGAGPAAFF.

The chain links TRBV19 to TRBJ2-7; D unresolved. V was pared by 5 bases and J by 3 bases, with 14 bases between. This CDR3 spans 14 amino acids. Germline V gene lookup returns CDR1 LNHDA and CDR2 SQIVND (reference sequence). CDR3 protein: CASSPPGSYYEQYF. CDR3 nucleotides: TGTGCCAGTAGTCCCCCCGGTTCCTACTACGAGCAGTACTTC.

The chain carries TRBV29-1 and TRBJ2-1; TRBD1 agrees at 8 bases. Trimming at V came to 6 bases and at J to 8 bases, leaving 0 bases not matched to a gene. CDR1 is SQVTM, CDR2 ANQGSEA, per germline. CDR3 length equals 10 residues. CDR3 sequence (DNA): TGCAGCGTGGGACAGGATGAGCAGTTCTTC. Its translation is CSVGQDEQFF.

This clone occurred once. This chain joins TRBV11-1 and TRBJ2-1; D unclear. V lost 2 bases and J 5 bases, leaving 10 bases between the germline ends. Germline-derived CDR1 and CDR2 are SGHAT and FQDESV (reference sequence). The CDR3 covers 14 residues. CDR3 protein: CASSLLPTNNEQFF. The CDR3 region has the DNA TGTGCCAGCAGCTTACTTCCAACTAACAATGAGCAGTTCTTC.

The chain uses TRBV28 and TRBJ1-2; the match to TRBD1 covers 8 bases. Germline V gives CDR1 MDHEN, CDR2 SYDVKM. V lost 1 base to trimming and J lost 6 bases; unmatched junction nucleotides: 1. The CDR3 runs 13 residues. The CDR3 region is CASSLSRGHGYTF. CDR3 bases: TGTGCCAGCAGTTTATCCAGGGGGCATGGCTACACCTTC.

The chain combines TRBV25-1 with TRBJ2-5; tentatively, D is TRBD1 (6 bases). Deletions cut 0 bases from V and 1 base from J, with 12 bases between. Germline V gene sequence: CDR1 MGHDK, CDR2 SYGVNS. This CDR3 is 16 amino acids long. The CDR3 here is CASSEYWEQGQETQYF. The CDR3 DNA follows: TGTGCCAGCAGTGAATATTGGGAACAGGGCCAAGAGACCCAGTACTTC.

By share, this clone ranks as medium-sized. For the CDR3, the DNA is TGTGCCAGTAGTGTGACTACGAAAGGGGGCTACACCTTC. Protein sequence: CASSVTTKGGYTF. This chain joins TRBV19 and TRBJ1-2; D gene ambiguous. The CDR3 totals 13 residues. The V end lost 5 bases, the J end lost 8 bases, and 15 bases lay between the germline ends. CDR1 LNHDA and CDR2 SQIVND come from the germline V gene (reference sequence).